These 26 T cell receptor beta chains came from one sample sequenced in a study of blood T cell repertoires in COVID-19. Some clones are missing from TCRdb's copy, which holds only in-frame ones; the method was immunoSEQ multiplex PCR. Found here are approximately 340,000 clones, 80% to 90% of them singletons; the top ten hold 2.5% to 3.5%. The sequenced material came from peripheral blood. The receptors here all came from a young man with active or convalescent COVID-19.

V and J are TRBV4-1 and TRBJ2-6; TRBD2 might be the D (6 bases). Trimming cost V 1 base and J 4 bases, with 17 bases left between them. CDR1 MGHRA and CDR2 YSYEKL come from the germline V gene. The length of the CDR3 is 18 residues. The CDR3 region is CASSQVISWGGGANVLTF. The CDR3 coding sequence is TGCGCCAGCAGCCAAGTAATTTCCTGGGGAGGAGGGGCCAACGTCCTGACTTTC.

This clone was detected once. The chain has TRBV29-1 and TRBJ2-1; D call uncertain. V lost 6 bases and J 7 bases, leaving 16 bases between the germline ends. Germline V gene lookup returns CDR1 SQVTM and CDR2 ANQGSEA. The CDR3 is 13 residues long. CDR3 sequence: CSVSPLVPNEQFF. CDR3 nucleotide sequence: TGCAGCGTCTCCCCGCTAGTCCCTAATGAGCAGTTCTTC.

The chain joins TRBV29-1 to TRBJ2-7; 8 bases line up with TRBD1. J gave up 5 bases and V 6 bases, and 12 bases lay outside the gene matches. The CDR3 is made up of 14 amino acids. The germline CDR1 and CDR2 sequences are SQVTM and ANQGSEA. CDR3 loop: CSVPVAGGADEQYF. The CDR3 DNA is TGCAGCGTGCCTGTGGCAGGGGGCGCAGACGAGCAGTACTTC.

The chain combines TRBV7-2 with TRBJ1-4, with D uncertain. CDR3 size: 14 residues. Trimming removed 2 bases from V and 7 bases from J, with 11 bases in between. CDR1 and CDR2 from the germline V gene are SGHTA and FQGNSA. CDR3 residues: CASSLTPAGEKLFF. The CDR3 nucleotides are TGTGCCAGCAGCTTAACCCCGGCGGGTGAAAAACTGTTTTTT.

The chain employs TRBV19 and TRBJ1-5; 7 nucleotides match TRBD1. The V and J ends lost 7 bases and 1 base, in that order; junction bases with no gene match: 1. This CDR3 is 13 amino acids long. Germline CDR1 is LNHDA and CDR2 is SQIVND (reference sequence). The CDR3 DNA reads TGTGCCAGTAACAGGGGAAGCAATCAGCCCCAGCATTTT. Its protein product is CASNRGSNQPQHF.

The V call is TRBV19, the J call TRBJ1-5; D uncertain. This CDR3 region has 14 residues. The V end lost 9 bases, the J end lost 2 bases, and 14 bases lay between the germline ends. Germline CDR1 reads LNHDA; CDR2 reads SQIVND (reference sequence). CDR3 DNA: TGTGCCAGCCAACAGTTTACAGGCAATCAGCCCCAGCATTTT. Its translation: CASQQFTGNQPQHF.

The gene calls are TRBV19 and TRBJ2-3; D is perhaps TRBD2 (5 bases). CDR1 LNHDA and CDR2 SQIVND come from the germline V gene (reference sequence). The CDR3 covers 13 residues. The ends were cut back, 6 bases at V and 2 bases at J, with 9 bases in the middle. The CDR3 is CASSPDSTDTQYF. CDR3 in DNA: TGTGCCAGTAGCCCGGACTCCACAGATACGCAGTATTTT.

V gene TRBV7-9 combines with J gene TRBJ1-1, with 9 bases aligning to TRBD1. Trimming cost V 5 bases and J 7 bases; bases outside gene matches: 8. CDR1 and CDR2 (germline): SEHNR, FQNEAQ (reference sequence). The CDR3 is 14 amino acids. Here the CDR3 reads CASSPGDRVGEAFF. The DNA of the CDR3 is TGTGCCAGCAGCCCGGGGGACAGGGTGGGTGAAGCTTTCTTT.

The chain employs TRBV6-5 and TRBJ2-1, with 8 bases identical to TRBD1. V lost 9 bases to trimming and J lost 2 bases; unmatched junction nucleotides: 9. CDR1 and CDR2 (germline): MNHEY, SVGAGI. The CDR3 sequence is 15 residues long. The CDR3 DNA reads as TGTGCCAGTGAGGTAGGACAGGGAGCCTACAATGAGCAGTTCTTC. Translating it yields CASEVGQGAYNEQFF.

The chain carries TRBV28 and TRBJ2-3, with a possible D match to TRBD2 (6 bases). V gave up 6 bases and J gave up 4 bases, with 14 bases separating them. Germline assignment: CDR1 MDHEN and CDR2 SYDVKM. This CDR3 is built from 14 residues. This CDR3 reads CASSPGSRPDTQYF. In DNA, the CDR3 is TGTGCCAGCAGCCCCGGGAGTAGGCCAGATACGCAGTATTTT.

This clone was seen once. The rearrangement links TRBV7-9 to TRBJ1-3; no firm D call. V was shortened by 4 bases and J by 4 bases, with 14 bases between the two germline ends. Looked up from germline, CDR1 is SEHNR and CDR2 is FQNEAQ (reference sequence). CDR3 size: 15 residues. The CDR3 is CASSYFPTSGNTIYF. The CDR3 region has the DNA TGTGCCAGCAGCTACTTTCCTACGAGCGGAAACACCATATATTTT.

This clone was detected a few times. The CDR3: CASSAQGNTEAFF. The CDR3 nucleotides read TGTGCCAGCAGCGCACAGGGGAACACTGAAGCTTTCTTT. V and J are TRBV7-3 and TRBJ1-1; a weak D match, TRBD1 (6 bases). The CDR3 runs 13 residues. Germline assignment: CDR1 SGHTA and CDR2 FQGTGA. Trimming removed 5 bases from V and 1 base from J, with 8 bases in between.

The chain has TRBV6-5 and TRBJ2-1, with 7 bases matching TRBD2. Germline V gene data show CDR1 as MNHEY and CDR2 as SVGAGI. This CDR3 comprises 14 residues. With V trimmed by 11 bases and J by 6 bases, 13 bases remained unmatched. The CDR3 protein is CASRPSGAPNEQFF. The CDR3 bases are TGTGCCTCAAGACCTAGCGGCGCACCCAATGAGCAGTTCTTC.

The V call is TRBV9, the J call TRBJ2-1, with 7 positions matching TRBD2. Trimming at V came to 8 bases and at J to 8 bases, leaving 13 bases not matched to a gene. CDR1 and CDR2 (germline): SGDLS, YYNGEE. The CDR3 runs to 14 residues. CDR3 in amino acids: CASSLKRGQDEQFF. The CDR3 DNA sequence: TGTGCCAGTAGTCTAAAGCGGGGCCAGGATGAGCAGTTCTTC.

The chain uses TRBV30 and TRBJ1-1; no clear D. The CDR3 covers 14 residues. V shed 1 base and J shed 0 bases, with 9 bases lying between them. Germline CDR1 is GTSNPN and CDR2 is SVGIG (reference sequence). CDR3 residues: CAWSGMGVNTEAFF. CDR3 sequence (DNA): TGTGCCTGGAGTGGGATGGGCGTGAACACTGAAGCTTTCTTT.

This rearrangement joins TRBV19 to TRBJ1-5; 7 bases agree with TRBD1. CDR1 and CDR2 from the germline V gene are LNHDA and SQIVND (reference sequence). J lost 4 bases, V lost 4 bases, and 13 bases had no gene match. The CDR3 consists of 17 residues. CDR3 residues: CASSTSLGTALNQPQHF. The CDR3 DNA is TGTGCCAGTAGTACGTCCCTAGGGACAGCCCTAAATCAGCCCCAGCATTTT. Full variable domain (missing parts from reference TRBV19 and TRBJ1-5): DGGITQSPKYLFRKEGQNVTLSCEQNLNHDAMYWYRQDPGQGLRLIYYSQIVNDFQKGDIAEGYSVSREKKESFPLTVTSAQKNPTAFYLCASSTSLGTALNQPQHFGDGTRLSIL.

This clone was observed a handful of times. This sequence joins TRBV15 and TRBJ1-5, with D hard to call. The CDR3 consists of 17 residues. Trimming took off 1 base at V and 0 bases at J, with 13 bases between the two ends. Germline CDR1 reads LNHNV; CDR2 reads YYDKDF (reference sequence). The CDR3 DNA reads TGTGCCACCAGCAGAGGGGAGGGTCTCTATAGCAATCAGCCCCAGCATTTT. This encodes CATSRGEGLYSNQPQHF. Based on the CDR3 plus reference TRBV15 and TRBJ1-5, the full variable domain is DAMVIQNPRYQVTQFGKPVTLSCSQTLNHNVMYWYQQKSSQAPKLLFHYYDKDFNNEADTPDNFQSRRPNTSFCFLDIRSPGLGDTAMYLCATSRGEGLYSNQPQHFGDGTRLSIL.

V usage is TRBV19 and J usage is TRBJ1-5, with TRBD1 identical over 8 bases. V shed 5 bases, J shed 3 bases, and the junction held 9 bases outside the gene matches. The germline V gene encodes CDR1 LNHDA and CDR2 SQIVND (reference sequence). This CDR3 has 16 amino acids. For the CDR3, the DNA is TGTGCCAGTAGTGTCTTAACAGGGGGTAACAATCAGCCCCAGCATTTT. Residues: CASSVLTGGNNQPQHF.

The rearrangement uses TRBV5-1 and TRBJ2-1; the D gene is possibly TRBD2 (6 bases). The CDR3 contains 14 residues. V gave up 4 bases and J gave up 12 bases, with 20 bases separating them. CDR1 and CDR2 from the germline V gene are SGHRS and YFSETQ. CDR3 residues: CASSLPSGGARQFF. In nucleotides, the CDR3 is TGCGCCAGCAGCCTACCCAGTGGAGGGGCGAGGCAGTTCTTC.

The count of this clone is one. The chain carries TRBV7-2 and TRBJ2-5; D remains unclear. Trimming took off 2 bases at V and 3 bases at J, with 16 bases between the two ends. The CDR3 runs 16 residues. Per germline, CDR1 SGHTA and CDR2 FQGNSA. The CDR3 DNA sequence: TGTGCCAGCAGCTTAAAGTGGTTCGGGTCTGAAGAGACCCAGTACTTC. This translates into CASSLKWFGSEETQYF.

The chain is built from TRBV15 and TRBJ2-1; TRBD1 is a possible D gene (5 bases). The CDR3 is 16 residues long. V lost 1 base and J 0 bases, leaving 10 bases between the germline ends. Germline lookup yields CDR1 LNHNV and CDR2 YYDKDF (reference sequence). DNA for the CDR3: TGTGCCACCAGCAGAGGGGGCGGCTACTCCTACAATGAGCAGTTCTTC. Amino acids: CATSRGGGYSYNEQFF.

The chain employs TRBV6-6 and TRBJ2-5; TRBD1 might be the D (6 bases). Trimming cost V 2 bases and J 1 base, with 11 bases left between them. Germline values: CDR1 MNHNY, CDR2 SVGAGI (reference sequence). This CDR3 is built from 15 residues. CDR3 sequence (DNA): TGTGCCAGCAGTTACCCGGGACATTCCCAAGAGACCCAGTACTTC. Residues: CASSYPGHSQETQYF.

The chain couples TRBV19 to TRBJ2-7, with a possible D match to TRBD2 (5 bases). With 3 bases removed from V and 3 bases from J, the gap between germline ends came to 9 bases. The CDR3 contains 13 residues. From germline, CDR1 is LNHDA and CDR2 SQIVND (reference sequence). The CDR3 DNA sequence: TGTGCCAGTAGTATGGTAGCGAGCTACGAGCAGTACTTC. The encoded protein is CASSMVASYEQYF.

The gene calls are TRBV11-3 and TRBJ1-3; D unclear. The V and J ends lost 3 bases and 2 bases respectively, with 5 bases between them. The CDR3 consists of 13 residues. Germline CDR1 reads SGHNT; CDR2 reads YENEEA. The CDR3 DNA sequence: TGTGCCAGCAGCTTCGAGACTGGAAACACCATATATTTT. Its protein product is CASSFETGNTIYF. Drawing the rest from reference TRBV11-3 and TRBJ1-3, the complete variable domain is EAGVVQSPRYKIIEKKQPVAFWCNPISGHNTLYWYLQNLGQGPELLIRYENEEAVDDSQLPKDRFSAERLKGVDSTLKIQPAELGDSAVYLCASSFETGNTIYFGEGSWLTVV.

The CDR3 region is CATSSGTYEQYF. The CDR3 bases are TGTGCCACCAGTTCCGGGACCTACGAGCAGTACTTC. The chain links TRBV24-1 to TRBJ2-7; D possibly corresponds to TRBD2 (5 bases). Looked up from germline, CDR1 is KGHDR and CDR2 is SFDVKD. CDR3 length: 12 residues. V was pared by 6 bases and J by 2 bases, with 7 bases between.

V and J are TRBV30 and TRBJ1-3; D is perhaps TRBD1 (5 bases). Per germline, CDR1 GTSNPN and CDR2 SVGIG (reference sequence). V was trimmed by 1 base and J by 0 bases, leaving 10 bases between them. CDR3 size: 15 residues. CDR3 loop: CAWSATTASGNTIYF. CDR3 in DNA: TGTGCCTGGAGTGCGACGACAGCCTCTGGAAACACCATATATTTT.